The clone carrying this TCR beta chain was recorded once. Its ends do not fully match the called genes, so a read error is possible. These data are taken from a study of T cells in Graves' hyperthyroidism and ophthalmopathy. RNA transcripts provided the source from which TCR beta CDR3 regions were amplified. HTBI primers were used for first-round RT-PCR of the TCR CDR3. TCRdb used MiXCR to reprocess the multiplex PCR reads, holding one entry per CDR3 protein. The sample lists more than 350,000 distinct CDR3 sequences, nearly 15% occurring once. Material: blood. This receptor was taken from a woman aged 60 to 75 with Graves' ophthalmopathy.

The CDR3 spells CASSPKGGTGGEAFF. The CDR3, as DNA: TGTGCCAGCAGCCCCAAGGGCGGGACAGGGGGGGAAGCTTTCTTT. The chain joins TRBV4-1 to TRBJ1-1; 11 bases are shared with TRBD1. The CDR3 runs 15 residues. Germline CDR1 reads MGHRA; CDR2 reads YSYEKL.